The next 2 T cell receptor beta chains were all read from a single sample in a study of a mutant IDH1 vaccine in newly diagnosed glioma. Antigen specificity for these receptors is unknown. The time point: week 47, end of study. Topical imiquimod was applied with each vaccine dose, which held 300 ug of mutant IDH1 20-mer peptide. The method was immunoSEQ multiplex PCR; TCRdb's version includes in-frame clones alone and lacks a portion of them. The sample shows 25,000 to 40,000 clones, over 85% of them seen only once. The input for sequencing was PBMCs, taken from a glioma patient whose treatment included an IDH1 peptide vaccine. The receptors shown here come from a man aged 40-49 years with glioma.

The chain uses TRBV28 and TRBJ1-3; 10 bases are shared with TRBD1. From germline, CDR1 is MDHEN and CDR2 SYDVKM. V was clipped by 8 bases and J by 4 bases; unmatched bases: 2. The CDR3 loop spans 13 amino acids. This chain's CDR3 is CASGTGVGNTIYF. The CDR3 region has the DNA TGTGCCAGCGGGACAGGGGTCGGAAACACCATATATTTT.

J is TRBJ2-1 and V is TRBV5-1; 11 positions agree with TRBD2. This CDR3 is built from 15 residues. V dropped 7 bases and J dropped 7; count of bases not matched to a gene: 10. Germline CDR1 and CDR2: SGHRS and YFSETQ. The DNA of the CDR3 is TGCGCCAGCGCATCCGGGACTAGCGGCTGGAATGAGCAGTTCTTC. Amino acids: CASASGTSGWNEQFF.